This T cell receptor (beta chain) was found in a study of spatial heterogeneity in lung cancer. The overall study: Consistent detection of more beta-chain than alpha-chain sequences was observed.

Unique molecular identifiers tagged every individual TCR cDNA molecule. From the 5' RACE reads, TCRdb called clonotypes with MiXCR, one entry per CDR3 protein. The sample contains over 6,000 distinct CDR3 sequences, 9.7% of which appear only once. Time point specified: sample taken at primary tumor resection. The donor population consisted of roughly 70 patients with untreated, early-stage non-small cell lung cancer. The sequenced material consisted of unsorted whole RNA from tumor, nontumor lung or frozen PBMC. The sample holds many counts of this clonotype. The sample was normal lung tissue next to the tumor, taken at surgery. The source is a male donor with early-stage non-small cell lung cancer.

The CDR3 reads CASSLIGQGARSYEQYF. As DNA, the CDR3 is TGTGCCAGCAGCTTAATCGGACAGGGGGCCCGGTCCTACGAGCAGTACTTC. V gene TRBV7-9 combines with J gene TRBJ2-7; 11 positions match TRBD1. Looked up from germline, CDR1 is SEHNR and CDR2 is FQNEAQ (reference sequence). V dropped 2 bases and J dropped 1; count of bases not matched to a gene: 7. CDR3 length: 17 residues.